Each of the 27 T cell receptor beta chains below was sequenced from the same sample in a study of OX40 agonist ivuxolimab in advanced cancers. Sequencing used immunoSEQ multiplex PCR; TCRdb keeps in-frame clones, though not all of them. The data show about 50,000 clones, more than 70% seen once. The sample in question was CD4+ or CD8+ T cells sorted from blood, obtained in a trial of the OX40 agonist ivuxolimab. Receptors originate from an adult with an advanced solid tumor such as melanoma, head and neck, liver or kidney cancer.

V usage is TRBV10-3 and J usage is TRBJ2-3, with D possibly TRBD2 on 7 matching bases. Germline CDR1 reads ENHRY; CDR2 reads SYGVKD. Trimming took 7 bases from V and 5 from J, leaving 16 bases between them. The CDR3 is made up of 14 amino acids. CDR3 DNA sequence: TGTGCCATCATGGGTGGGGGGGCCGTAGATACGCAGTATTTT. Its translation is CAIMGGGAVDTQYF.

This chain joins TRBV9 and TRBJ2-2, with a tentative D call TRBD2 (5 bases). The CDR3 is 16 amino acids. CDR1 and CDR2 from the germline V gene are SGDLS and YYNGEE. V was clipped by 3 bases and J by 2 bases, with 14 bases between them. CDR3 DNA: TGTGCCAGCAGCGAACCCAATCGACTAAACACCGGGGAGCTGTTTTTT. Protein sequence: CASSEPNRLNTGELFF.

The chain combines TRBV6-4 with TRBJ2-1; TRBD1 agrees at 10 bases. CDR3 length: 15 amino acids. The junction had 7 bases not matched to a gene; V was cut back by 5 bases and J by 6 bases. Germline CDR1 MRHNA, CDR2 SNTAGT. The CDR3 region is CASSSAGTGVNEQFF. The CDR3 nucleotides read TGTGCCAGCAGTAGCGCCGGGACAGGGGTCAATGAGCAGTTCTTC.

This chain connects TRBV15 to TRBJ2-5, with D perhaps matching TRBD1 (6 bases). CDR1 and CDR2 from the germline V gene are LNHNV and YYDKDF (reference sequence). The ends were cut back, 2 bases at V and 9 bases at J, with 19 bases in the middle. CDR3 length: 15 residues. The CDR3 loop reads CATSRNARQASAQYF. The CDR3 nucleotides read TGTGCCACCAGCAGAAATGCTCGACAGGCCTCGGCCCAGTACTTC.

The chain joins TRBV7-3 to TRBJ1-6; 7 bases are shared with TRBD1. CDR1 and CDR2 (germline): SGHTA, FQGTGA. V lost 0 bases and J lost 10; bases outside the gene matches: 9. This CDR3 contains 16 residues. The CDR3 DNA is TGTGCCAGCAGCTTAACGGAAAGGGGGCAAGGGTCACCCCTCCACTTT. Amino acid sequence: CASSLTERGQGSPLHF.

The gene calls are TRBV14 and TRBJ1-4; D is uncertain. The germline gives CDR1 SGHDN, CDR2 FVKESK. V was pared by 4 bases and J by 8 bases, with 14 bases between. The CDR3 extends over 14 amino acids. The CDR3 loop is CASSPRAPGEKLFF. The CDR3 DNA sequence: TGTGCCAGCAGCCCCCGGGCGCCGGGGGAAAAACTGTTTTTT. Together with reference TRBV14 and TRBJ1-4, the CDR3 gives the full variable domain: EAGVTQFPSHSVIEKGQTVTLRCDPISGHDNLYWYRRVMGKEIKFLLHFVKESKQDESGMPNNRFLAERTGGTYSTLKVQPAELEDSGVYFCASSPRAPGEKLFFGSGTQLSVL.

The rearrangement links TRBV30 to TRBJ2-7, with 8 bases aligning to TRBD1. Per germline, CDR1 GTSNPN and CDR2 SVGIG (reference sequence). The V and J ends lost 4 bases and 2 bases, in that order; junction bases with no gene match: 7. CDR3 length: 14 residues. The CDR3 nucleotides are TGTGCCTGGACCTCGACAGGGGTACCCTACGAGCAGTACTTC. Amino acid sequence: CAWTSTGVPYEQYF.

This clone was observed a few times. This sequence joins TRBV6-4 and TRBJ2-1; D call uncertain. Trimming shortened V by 3 bases and J by 10 bases, and 13 bases separated the two germline ends. The germline V gene has CDR1 MRHNA and CDR2 SNTAGT. This CDR3 has 13 amino acids. DNA for the CDR3: TGTGCCAGCAGTGATTCCCGACTCTCGGAGCAGTTCTTC. Its translation is CASSDSRLSEQFF.

V is TRBV27 and J is TRBJ2-7, with D hard to call. The CDR3 length is 15 residues. CDR1 is MNHEY, CDR2 SMNVEV, per germline (reference sequence). Trimming left V 2 bases short and J 2 bases short, with 13 bases between. The CDR3 sequence: CASSLKAVPPYEQYF. As DNA, the CDR3 is TGTGCCAGCAGTTTAAAGGCCGTACCCCCCTACGAGCAGTACTTC.

V gene TRBV6-6 combines with J gene TRBJ2-5; no clear D gene. CDR1 MNHNY and CDR2 SVGAGI come from the germline V gene (reference sequence). This CDR3 is built from 13 residues. V lost 3 bases, J lost 3 bases, and 8 bases lay in between. The CDR3 here is CASSYLLKETQYF. The CDR3 nucleotides read TGTGCCAGCAGTTATTTACTGAAAGAGACCCAGTACTTC.

J is TRBJ1-1 and V is TRBV18; no reliable D call. Trimming removed 4 bases from V and 0 bases from J, with 6 bases in between. There are 13 residues in the CDR3. In germline, CDR1 is KGHSH, CDR2 LQKENI. Here the CDR3 reads CASSQGMNTEAFF. CDR3 nucleotide sequence: TGTGCCAGCTCACAGGGAATGAACACTGAAGCTTTCTTT.

By share, this clone ranks as medium-sized. This rearrangement joins TRBV28 to TRBJ1-1; D is perhaps TRBD1 (5 bases). The CDR3 is 13 residues long. Germline V lookup: CDR1 MDHEN, CDR2 SYDVKM. V was clipped by 10 bases and J by 3 bases, with 15 bases between them. The CDR3 nucleotides are TGTGCCATATCATTTCAGGGATACACTGAAGCTTTCTTT. Amino acids: CAISFQGYTEAFF.

This rearrangement joins TRBV2 to TRBJ2-1, with a weak D call TRBD2 (5 bases). Trimming took off 9 bases at V and 3 bases at J, with 9 bases between the two ends. The CDR3 covers 12 residues. The germline gives CDR1 SNHLY, CDR2 FYNNEI. DNA for the CDR3: TGTGCCAGTGCCGGGAACTACAATGAGCAGTTCTTC. Amino acid sequence: CASAGNYNEQFF.

The chain carries TRBV5-8 and TRBJ2-1; weak D call: TRBD2 (5 bases). In germline, CDR1 is SGHTS, CDR2 YDEGEE. This CDR3 comprises 17 residues. Trimming pared 0 bases from V and 3 bases from J, leaving 16 bases between. CDR3 sequence: CASSLAPGNRLYNEQFF. In DNA, the CDR3 is TGTGCCAGCAGCTTGGCCCCGGGAAATCGACTCTACAATGAGCAGTTCTTC.

The chain links TRBV2 to TRBJ1-1; 7 nucleotides agree with TRBD1. Trimming took 6 bases from V and 4 from J; bases not matched to a gene: 5. Germline CDR1 reads SNHLY; CDR2 reads FYNNEI. The CDR3 is 13 amino acids. The CDR3 region has the DNA TGTGCCAGCAGCCGACAGGGTCCCACTGAAGCTTTCTTT. Amino acids: CASSRQGPTEAFF.

This rearrangement joins TRBV5-1 to TRBJ2-2; D may be TRBD2 (5 bases). Germline V lookup: CDR1 SGHRS, CDR2 YFSETQ. The CDR3 totals 17 residues. V was pared by 4 bases and J by 0 bases, with 16 bases between. The CDR3 loop is CASSPGPSGANTGELFF. Here the CDR3 DNA reads TGCGCCAGCAGCCCTGGCCCGAGCGGCGCGAACACCGGGGAGCTGTTTTTT.

This clone has only one observation. The V and J genes are TRBV5-1 and TRBJ1-1; TRBD1 might be the D (6 bases). The V and J ends lost 1 base and 2 bases respectively, with 9 bases between them. The CDR3 is 14 amino acids. CDR1 and CDR2 (germline): SGHRS, YFSETQ. CDR3 loop: CASSLLGTNTEAFF. CDR3 nucleotides: TGCGCCAGCAGCTTGTTGGGGACAAACACTGAAGCTTTCTTT.

With regard to this clone: This likely comes from a read error, as the CDR3 has no conserved phenylalanine or tryptophan at its end. The limits of the CDR3 on the DNA are not certain, so only TCRdb's listed CDR3 is given. This chain uses TRBV3-1 (or the pseudogene TRBV3-2) with TRBJ2-7; the table's D call of TRBD2 was not tested on the DNA. The CDR3 is made up of 8 amino acids, end residues included. Looked up from germline, CDR1 is LGHDT and CDR2 is YNNKEL (reference sequence). The chain's CDR3 is CASSQKAP.

Details on this clone: The junction does not match germline at one end; this may be a read error. The gene calls are TRBV7-6 and TRBJ1-1; 8 nucleotides match TRBD1. Germline V gene data show CDR1 as SGHVS and CDR2 as FNYEAQ. The CDR3 extends over 15 amino acids. The CDR3 here is CASSPQGAMNTEAFF. CDR3 bases: TGTGCCAGCAGCCCCCAGGGGGCGATGAATACTGAAGCTTTCTTT.

The chain employs TRBV6-1 and TRBJ2-7; possible D gene TRBD2, 7 bases. V gave up 3 bases and J gave up 6 bases, with 15 bases separating them. The CDR3 has 14 amino acids. The V gene's germline CDR1 is MNHNS and CDR2 SASEGT. Written as DNA, the CDR3 is TGTGCCAGCAGTGAGGGGGGGCGATATGGCGAGCAGTACTTC. This codes for CASSEGGRYGEQYF.

The rearrangement joins TRBV13 to TRBJ2-1, with D perhaps TRBD2 (5 bases). V gave up 4 bases and J gave up 9 bases, with 16 bases separating them. Germline V gene sequence: CDR1 PRHDT, CDR2 FYEKMQ (reference sequence). This CDR3 region has 14 residues. The CDR3 DNA reads as TGTGCCAGCAGCTCTGGTAGAGGGCCGTCTGAGCAGTTCTTC. Translated: CASSSGRGPSEQFF. Full variable domain (missing parts from reference TRBV13 and TRBJ2-1): AAGVIQSPRHLIKEKRETATLKCYPIPRHDTVYWYQQGPGQDPQFLISFYEKMQSDKGSIPDRFSAQQFSDYHSELNMSSLELGDSALYFCASSSGRGPSEQFFGPGTRLTVL.

J is TRBJ2-7 and V is TRBV2; D uncertain. The germline gives CDR1 SNHLY, CDR2 FYNNEI. V dropped 1 base and J dropped 4 bases, with 17 bases sitting between them. The CDR3 is 16 residues long. CDR3 nucleotides: TGTGCCAGCAGTGAAGGTGCACTCACTTTAGGGTACGAGCAGTACTTC. Amino acids: CASSEGALTLGYEQYF.

V and J are TRBV6-1 and TRBJ1-1; D not certain. Germline V CDR1 and CDR2: MNHNS, SASEGT. This CDR3 is 14 amino acids long. V was pared by 7 bases and J by 1 base, with 13 bases between. The CDR3 loop reads CASNTEGKNTEAFF. The DNA for the CDR3 is TGTGCCAGCAACACAGAAGGGAAGAACACTGAAGCTTTCTTT.

This chain links TRBV7-2 with TRBJ1-1; tentative D call: TRBD1 (5 bases). Germline V gives CDR1 SGHTA, CDR2 FQGNSA. V was cut by 0 bases and J by 0 bases, with 8 bases left in between. The CDR3 loop spans 15 amino acids. CDR3 residues: CASSLAGGLNTEAFF. The CDR3 DNA follows: TGTGCCAGCAGCTTAGCGGGGGGGTTGAACACTGAAGCTTTCTTT.

This chain connects TRBV9 to TRBJ2-3; D is possibly TRBD2 (6 bases). Looked up from germline, CDR1 is SGDLS and CDR2 is YYNGEE. The CDR3 is made up of 15 amino acids. The V gene lost 1 base and the J gene lost 4 bases, with 13 bases spanning the gap. In DNA form, the CDR3 reads TGTGCCAGCAGCGTACGAGCAGGCGGGGCAGATACGCAGTATTTT. Its protein product is CASSVRAGGADTQYF.

This sequence joins TRBV2 and TRBJ2-7, with 7 nucleotides matching TRBD1. The CDR3 totals 12 residues. The germline gives CDR1 SNHLY, CDR2 FYNNEI. The ends lost 6 bases at V and 6 bases at J; junction bases unmatched: 5. CDR3 coding DNA: TGTGCCAGCAGCGGGGACAGTGGCGAGCAGTACTTC. Its protein product is CASSGDSGEQYF.

As DNA, the CDR3 is TGTGCCAGCAGCGCCCGGACTAGCGGGAGCGGTGAGCAGTTCTTC. Translated, it gives CASSARTSGSGEQFF. The chain recombines TRBV9 with TRBJ2-1; 13 nucleotides match TRBD2. V shed 3 bases, J shed 9 bases, and the junction held 6 bases outside the gene matches. Germline assignment: CDR1 SGDLS and CDR2 YYNGEE. The CDR3 sequence is 15 residues long.